This TCR beta chain was sequenced during a study of blood T cell repertoires in COVID-19. The wider study: The samples span acute and convalescent COVID-19 from the United States, Italy and Spain. The analysed material was cDNA or gDNA that came from T cells, B-cell-depleted T cells, or PBMCs.

As processed by the authors: Estimated nucleated cell counts came from reference gene primer amplification. Using immunoSEQ multiplex PCR, the repertoire was profiled, and TCRdb retains in-frame clones only, with some absent. D and trimming were read from the DNA, whereas the V and J calls and clone size are those reported in that table. In the table there are roughly 160,000 clones, around 90% of which are singletons. The CDR3 runs 15 residues. With V trimmed by 6 bases and J by 4 bases, 7 bases remained unmatched. Germline CDR1 and CDR2: MNHEY and SVGAGI. The receptor was isolated from a man over 45 who had recovered from COVID-19. The chain joins TRBV6-5 to TRBJ1-3; 9 bases match TRBD1. Sequenced: peripheral blood. CDR3: CASRYTGTGGNTIYF. The DNA for the CDR3 is TGTGCCAGCAGGTACACCGGGACAGGGGGAAACACCATATATTTT.